The text below deals with one TCR delta chain. The TCRdb record carries a much larger clone's protein, which differs from this DNA's translation at residue 11; a read error is the likely cause, and the protein listed here is the DNA translation. This sample is part of a study of γδ T cells in repeated Plasmodium falciparum infection. Background on the study: Malaria-naive adults were infected with P. falciparum NF54 four times over roughly 640 days.

Flow sorting of PBMC yielded separate Vgamma9/Vdelta2+ and Vdelta2-negative gammadelta T cell populations for bulk repertoire analysis. TCRdb repeated clone calling on the multiplex PCR reads with CATT. In the table there are 50,000 or so delta-chain clones, about 1.5% of which are singletons. The germline V gene encodes CDR1 GEAIGNYY and CDR2 EKD. There are 16 residues in the CDR3. Trimming removed 0 bases at V and 3 bases at J, with 16 bases between. The specimen was gamma-delta T cells from blood. The receptor's source is a pool of human donors (malaria-infected and uninfected, not separated). The V gene is TRDV2, the J gene TRDJ1; maybe TRDD3 (6 bases). No J gene was available from TCRdb, and it was assigned here by a germline match of the DNA. The DNA for the CDR3 is TGTGCCTGTGACACCGTTGGGGGCCGCTACGCCGATAAACTCATCTTT. Its translation: CACDTVGGRYADKLIF.